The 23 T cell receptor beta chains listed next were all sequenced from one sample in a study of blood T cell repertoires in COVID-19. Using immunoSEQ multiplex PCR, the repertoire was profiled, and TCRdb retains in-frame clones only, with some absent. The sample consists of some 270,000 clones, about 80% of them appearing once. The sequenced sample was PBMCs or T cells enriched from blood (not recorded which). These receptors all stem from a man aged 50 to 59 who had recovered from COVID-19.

The DNA of the CDR3 is TGCGCCAGCAGCTTGGCCTGGGGCTTTCAAGAGACCCAGTACTTC. Its translation is CASSLAWGFQETQYF. The chain couples TRBV5-1 to TRBJ2-5, with D possibly being TRBD1 (5 bases). Trimming shortened V by 0 bases and J by 2 bases, and 11 bases separated the two germline ends. This CDR3 region has 15 residues. Germline CDR1 reads SGHRS; CDR2 reads YFSETQ.

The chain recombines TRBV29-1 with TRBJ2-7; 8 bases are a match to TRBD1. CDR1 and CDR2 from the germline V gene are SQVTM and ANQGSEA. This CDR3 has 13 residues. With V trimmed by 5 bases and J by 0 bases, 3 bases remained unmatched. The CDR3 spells CSVRQGPSYEQYF. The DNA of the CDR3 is TGCAGCGTTCGACAGGGGCCCTCCTACGAGCAGTACTTC.

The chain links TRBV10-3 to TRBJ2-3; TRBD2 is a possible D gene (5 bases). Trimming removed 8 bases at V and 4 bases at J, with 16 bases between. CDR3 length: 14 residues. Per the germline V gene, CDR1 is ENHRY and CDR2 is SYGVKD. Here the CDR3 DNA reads TGTGCCATCGGTTCGCGAGCTAGCTCAGATACGCAGTATTTT. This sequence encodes CAIGSRASSDTQYF.

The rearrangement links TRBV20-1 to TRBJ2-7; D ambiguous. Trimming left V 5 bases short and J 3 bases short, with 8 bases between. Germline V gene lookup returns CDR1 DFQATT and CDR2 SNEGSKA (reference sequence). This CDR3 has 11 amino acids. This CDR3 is CSAGRNYEQYF. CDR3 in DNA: TGCAGTGCTGGCAGGAACTACGAGCAGTACTTC.

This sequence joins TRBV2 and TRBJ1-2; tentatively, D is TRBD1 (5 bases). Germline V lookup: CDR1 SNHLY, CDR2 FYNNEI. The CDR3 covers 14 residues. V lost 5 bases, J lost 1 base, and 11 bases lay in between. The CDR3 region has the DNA TGTGCCAGCAGTTTAACGACAGTTAACTATGGCTACACCTTC. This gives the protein CASSLTTVNYGYTF. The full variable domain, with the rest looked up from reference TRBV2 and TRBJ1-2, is EPEVTQTPSHQVTQMGQEVILRCVPISNHLYFYWYRQILGQKVEFLVSFYNNEISEKSEIFDDQFSVERPDGSNFTLKIRSTKLEDSAMYFCASSLTTVNYGYTFGSGTRLTVV.

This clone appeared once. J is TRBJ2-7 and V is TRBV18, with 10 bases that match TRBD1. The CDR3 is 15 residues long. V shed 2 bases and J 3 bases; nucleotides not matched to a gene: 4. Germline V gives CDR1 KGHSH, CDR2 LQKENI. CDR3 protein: CASSPMTGGIYEQYF. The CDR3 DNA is TGTGCCAGCTCACCAATGACAGGGGGCATCTACGAGCAGTACTTC. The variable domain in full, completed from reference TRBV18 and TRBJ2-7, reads NAGVMQNPRHLVRRRGQEARLRCSPMKGHSHVYWYRQLPEEGLKFMVYLQKENIIDESGMPKERFSAEFPKEGPSILRIQQVVRGDSAAYFCASSPMTGGIYEQYFGPGTRLTVT.

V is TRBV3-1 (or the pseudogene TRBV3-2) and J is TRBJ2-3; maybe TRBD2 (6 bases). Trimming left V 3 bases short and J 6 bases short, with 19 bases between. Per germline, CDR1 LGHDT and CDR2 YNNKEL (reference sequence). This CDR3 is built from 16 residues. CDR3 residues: CASSHLSPGDADTQYF. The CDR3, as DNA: TGTGCCAGCAGCCATTTATCGCCGGGGGACGCCGATACGCAGTATTTT.

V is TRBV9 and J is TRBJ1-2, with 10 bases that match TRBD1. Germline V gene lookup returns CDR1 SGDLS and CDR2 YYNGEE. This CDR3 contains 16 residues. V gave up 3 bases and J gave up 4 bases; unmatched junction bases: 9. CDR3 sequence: CASSEVGQGGSYGYTF. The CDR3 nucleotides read TGTGCCAGCAGCGAAGTTGGACAGGGGGGATCCTATGGCTACACCTTC.

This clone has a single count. DNA for the CDR3: TGTGCCAGCAGTGGGACAGGGGTAGAGCAGTACTTC. As protein: CASSGTGVEQYF. The chain employs TRBV2 and TRBJ2-7; 9 nucleotides match TRBD1. CDR1 SNHLY and CDR2 FYNNEI come from the germline V gene. V trimming: 4 bases; J trimming: 7 bases; junction bases outside the gene matches: 2. CDR3 length equals 12 residues.

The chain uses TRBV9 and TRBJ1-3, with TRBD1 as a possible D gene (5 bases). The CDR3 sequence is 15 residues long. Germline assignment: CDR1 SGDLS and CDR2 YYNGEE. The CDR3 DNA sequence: TGTGCTGCCGGGGGGGGTACCCTAGGTGGAAACACCATATATTTT. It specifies CAAGGGTLGGNTIYF.

The CDR3 loop is CASTISGGGSYEQYF. The CDR3, as DNA: TGTGCCAGCACTATTTCGGGGGGAGGCTCCTACGAGCAGTACTTC. The chain is built from TRBV25-1 and TRBJ2-7; 7 bases agree with TRBD2. The V and J ends lost 7 bases and 0 bases, in that order; junction bases with no gene match: 9. CDR3 length equals 15 residues. Germline assignment: CDR1 MGHDK and CDR2 SYGVNS.

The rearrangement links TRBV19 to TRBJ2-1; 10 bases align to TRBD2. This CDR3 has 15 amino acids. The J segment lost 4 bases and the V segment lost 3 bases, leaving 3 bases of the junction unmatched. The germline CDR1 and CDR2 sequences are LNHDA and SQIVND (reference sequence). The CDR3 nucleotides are TGTGCCAGTAGTATTAGTAGCGGGAGGTACAATGAGCAGTTCTTC. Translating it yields CASSISSGRYNEQFF.

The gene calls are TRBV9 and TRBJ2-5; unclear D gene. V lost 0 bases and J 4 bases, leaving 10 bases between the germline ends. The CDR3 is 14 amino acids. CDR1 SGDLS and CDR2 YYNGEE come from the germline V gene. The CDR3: CASSVGAGRETQYF. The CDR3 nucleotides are TGTGCCAGCAGCGTAGGCGCAGGCCGAGAGACCCAGTACTTC.

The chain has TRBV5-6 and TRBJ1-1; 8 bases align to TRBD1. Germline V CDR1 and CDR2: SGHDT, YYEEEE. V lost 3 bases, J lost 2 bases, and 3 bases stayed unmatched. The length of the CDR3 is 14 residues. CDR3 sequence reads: CASSYGQGNTEAFF. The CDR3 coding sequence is TGTGCCAGCAGCTACGGACAGGGCAACACTGAAGCTTTCTTT.

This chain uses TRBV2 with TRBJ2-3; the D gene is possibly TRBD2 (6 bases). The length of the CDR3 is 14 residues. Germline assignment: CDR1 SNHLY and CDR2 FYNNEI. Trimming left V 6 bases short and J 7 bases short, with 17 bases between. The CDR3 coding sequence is TGTGCCAGCAGGGGGGGTAGCCGACAGAATACGCAGTATTTT. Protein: CASRGGSRQNTQYF.

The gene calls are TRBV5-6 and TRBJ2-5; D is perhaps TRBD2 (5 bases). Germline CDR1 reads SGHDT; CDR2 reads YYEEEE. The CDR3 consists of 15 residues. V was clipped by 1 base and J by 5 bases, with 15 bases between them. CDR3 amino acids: CASSLLGEGQETQYF. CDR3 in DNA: TGTGCCAGCAGCTTGTTAGGTGAGGGCCAGGAGACCCAGTACTTC.

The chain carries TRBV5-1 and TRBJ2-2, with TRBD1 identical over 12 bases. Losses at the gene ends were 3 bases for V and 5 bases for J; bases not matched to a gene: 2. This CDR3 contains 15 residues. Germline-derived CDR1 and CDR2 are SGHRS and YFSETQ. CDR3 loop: CASSWGQGATGELFF. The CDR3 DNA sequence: TGCGCCAGCAGCTGGGGACAGGGGGCTACCGGGGAGCTGTTTTTT.

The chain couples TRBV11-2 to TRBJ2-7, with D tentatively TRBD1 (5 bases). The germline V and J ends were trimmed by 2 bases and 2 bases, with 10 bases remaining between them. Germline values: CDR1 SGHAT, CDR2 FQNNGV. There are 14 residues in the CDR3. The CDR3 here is CASSLRGLTYEQYF. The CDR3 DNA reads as TGTGCCAGCAGCTTAAGGGGCCTCACCTACGAGCAGTACTTC.

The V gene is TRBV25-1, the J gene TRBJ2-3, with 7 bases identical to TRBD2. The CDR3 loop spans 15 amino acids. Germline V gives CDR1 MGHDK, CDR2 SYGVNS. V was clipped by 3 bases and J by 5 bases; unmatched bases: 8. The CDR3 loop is CASSEASGLRDTQYF. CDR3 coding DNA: TGTGCCAGCAGTGAGGCTAGCGGCCTCCGAGATACGCAGTATTTT.

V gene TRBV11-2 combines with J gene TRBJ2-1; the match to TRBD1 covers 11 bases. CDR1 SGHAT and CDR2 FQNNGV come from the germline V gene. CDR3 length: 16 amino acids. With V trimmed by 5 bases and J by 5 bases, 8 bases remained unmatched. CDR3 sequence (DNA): TGTGCCAGCAGCCCCTGGACAGGGGGCTACGACAATGAGCAGTTCTTC. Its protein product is CASSPWTGGYDNEQFF.

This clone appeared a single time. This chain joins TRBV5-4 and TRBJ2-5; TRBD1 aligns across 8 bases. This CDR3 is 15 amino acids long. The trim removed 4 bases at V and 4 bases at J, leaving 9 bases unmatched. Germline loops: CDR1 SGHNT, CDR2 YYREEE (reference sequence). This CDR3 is CASSQTRGHAETQYF. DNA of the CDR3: TGTGCCAGCAGCCAAACCAGGGGGCATGCAGAGACCCAGTACTTC.

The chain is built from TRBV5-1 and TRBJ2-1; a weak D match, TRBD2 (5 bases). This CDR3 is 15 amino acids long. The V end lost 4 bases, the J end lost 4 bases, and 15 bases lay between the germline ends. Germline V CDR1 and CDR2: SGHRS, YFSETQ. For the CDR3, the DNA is TGCGCCAGCAGCAGAGGGAGTATAGGGTACAATGAGCAGTTCTTC. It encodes CASSRGSIGYNEQFF.

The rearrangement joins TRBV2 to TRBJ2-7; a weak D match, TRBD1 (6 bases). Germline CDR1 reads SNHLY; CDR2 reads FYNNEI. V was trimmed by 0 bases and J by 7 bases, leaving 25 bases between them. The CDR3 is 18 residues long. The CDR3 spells CASSEAPTGAVGPGEQYF. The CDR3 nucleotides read TGTGCCAGCAGTGAAGCCCCGACAGGCGCGGTCGGTCCGGGTGAGCAGTACTTC.